The rows below give T cell receptor beta chains drawn from one sample of a study of shared clonotypes between healthy human individuals. TCRdb's table, derived via immunoSEQ multiplex PCR, lists solely in-frame clones and lacks some. The top ten clones hold around 0.14% of a sample with about 2.4 million clones, around 94% of them seen once. What was sequenced was naive CD4+ T cells sorted from blood. The receptors shown here come from a man aged 18 to 30 in good health. Both conserved end residues are part of each CDR3. The D gene is left open where the match is weak. The size of a clone is reported for some rows only, either as once, few or many, or as a class for expanded clones.

>NA|TRBJ1-2|NA|TRBV18
TGTGCCAGCTCACAGTCGTTGGACATGTCCACCTATGGCTACACCTTC
CASSQSLDMSTYGYTF
>NA|TRBJ2-5|NA|TRBV18
TGTGCCAGCTCACCAACTACGGGCCAGGGGGAGACCCAGTACTTC
CASSPTTGQGETQYF
>NA|TRBJ1-3|NA|TRBV21-1
TGTGCCACAAGGACGGGGGATGGAAACACCATATATTTT
CATRTGDGNTIYF
>NA|TRBJ1-6|NA|TRBV9
TGTGCCAGCAGCGTAGAGGGGGGATATAATTCACCCCTCCACTTT
CASSVEGGYNSPLHF
>NA|TRBJ1-2|NA|TRBV29-1
TGCAGCGTACAACAGGGCAAGAACACCTTC
CSVQQGKNTF
>NA|TRBJ2-1|NA|TRBV5-4
TGTGCCAGCAGCTTTCCGGGACGAACGCACAATGAGCAGTTCTTC
CASSFPGRTHNEQFF
>NA|TRBJ2-5|TRBD1|TRBV7-9
TGTGCCAGCAGCTCCCGGGACAGGGGGCCCCAAGAGACCCAGTACTTC
CASSSRDRGPQETQYF
>NA|TRBJ1-2|NA|TRBV5-6
TGTGCCAGCAGCCCAGGGTCTCGAGGCTACACCTTC
CASSPGSRGYTF
>NA|TRBJ1-4|NA|TRBV6-1
TGTGCCAGCAGCCCTAGGACAGCAACTAATGAAAAACTGTTTTTT
CASSPRTATNEKLFF
>NA|TRBJ2-2|NA|TRBV5-1
TGCGCCAGCAGCCCAATACCAGGGCCCGGGGAGCTGTTTTTT
CASSPIPGPGELFF
>NA|TRBJ1-5|NA|TRBV7-6
TGTGCCAGCAGCTTAGGGATCGATCAGCCCCAGCATTTT
CASSLGIDQPQHF
>NA|TRBJ1-1|TRBD1|TRBV29-1
TGCAGCGTACTACAGGGGGCCGGGGGCACTGAAGCTTTCTTT
CSVLQGAGGTEAFF
>NA|TRBJ1-3|NA|TRBV6-1
TGTGCCAGCAGTGAAGTTCTTGACCTGCACTTCTCTGGAAACACCATATATTTT
CASSEVLDLHFSGNTIYF
>few|TRBJ1-4|NA|TRBV5-1
TGCGCCAGCAGCTTGGACGGGGTTGATGAAAAACTGTTTTTT
CASSLDGVDEKLFF
>NA|TRBJ2-7|TRBD1|TRBV28
TGTGCCAGCAGGGTGACAGGGGCCTACGAGCAGTACTTC
CASRVTGAYEQYF
>NA|TRBJ1-4|TRBD1|TRBV9
TGTGCCAGCAGCGCGACAGGGATTAGTGAAAAACTGTTTTTT
CASSATGISEKLFF
>NA|TRBJ2-7|NA|TRBV16
TGTGCCAGCAGCCACCCCGGCGGTACCCAGCAGTACTTC
CASSHPGGTQQYF
>NA|TRBJ1-3|NA|TRBV6-1
TGTGCCAGCGGTGCGGACAGAGCTGGAAACACCATATATTTT
CASGADRAGNTIYF
>NA|TRBJ2-7|TRBD1|TRBV6-1
TGTGCCAGCAGAGCCTCCGGGACAGAAACCTACGAGCAGTACTTC
CASRASGTETYEQYF
>NA|TRBJ1-3|NA|TRBV5-1
TGCGCCAGCAGCTACTCAGGTGTCTCTGGAAACACCATATATTTT
CASSYSGVSGNTIYF
>NA|TRBJ2-7|NA|TRBV21-1
TGTGCCAGCAGCGGAAGAGCGGGACTAGCGGACTCCTACGAGCAGTACTTC
CASSGRAGLADSYEQYF
>NA|TRBJ1-1|NA|TRBV2
TGTGCCAGCACCCCAGTGTGGCCAAACACTGAAGCTTTCTTT
CASTPVWPNTEAFF
>NA|TRBJ1-2|NA|TRBV19
TGTGCCAGTACCCAGAAGGTCGGGCCTAACTATGGCTACACCTTC
CASTQKVGPNYGYTF
>NA|TRBJ2-7|NA|TRBV18
TGTGCCAGCTCACCAGGCGTCGGACTCCTCTCCTACGAGCAGTACTTC
CASSPGVGLLSYEQYF
>NA|TRBJ2-3|NA|TRBV27
TGTGCCAGCAGACCCAGGGCATTCACAGATACGCAGTATTTT
CASRPRAFTDTQYF
>NA|TRBJ1-6|NA|TRBV5-6
TGTGCCAGCAGCTTGGGTGTTGGACAGATAAACTTT
CASSLGVGQINF
>once|TRBJ1-2|TRBD1|TRBV6-5
TGTGCCAGCAGGACAGGGGAGGTTTCTGGGGGCTACACCTTC
CASRTGEVSGGYTF
>NA|TRBJ2-7|TRBD2|TRBV7-8
TGTGCCAGCAGCTATATCAGTGGGGGGGCCTACGAGCAGTACTTC
CASSYISGGAYEQYF
>NA|TRBJ1-2|TRBD1|TRBV10-3
TGTGCCATCACAGGGACAGCAGAGAGGGGCTACACCTTC
CAITGTAERGYTF
>NA|TRBJ1-1|TRBD1|TRBV29-1
TGCAGCGGCACAGGGGGGGGGACTGAAGCTTTCTTT
CSGTGGGTEAFF
>NA|TRBJ1-2|TRBD1|TRBV7-2
TGTGCCAGCAGCTCGCAGACAGGGTCTGGCTACACCTTC
CASSSQTGSGYTF
>NA|TRBJ2-3|TRBD2|TRBV11-2
TGTGCCAGCAGCTTAGGCTTGACTAGCGGGAGGTCAGATACGCAGTATTTT
CASSLGLTSGRSDTQYF
>NA|TRBJ1-6|NA|TRBV5-1
TGCGCCAGCAGCTTGTGGGACTCGAATTCACCCCTCCACTTT
CASSLWDSNSPLHF
>NA|TRBJ2-7|TRBD2|TRBV18
TGTGCCAGCTCACCAGGCGGGAGCGGCGAGCAGTACTTC
CASSPGGSGEQYF
>NA|TRBJ2-5|NA|TRBV7-6
TGTGCCAGCAGCTTACTCCCGCCAGACGCGCCCCTGCAGTACTTC
CASSLLPPDAPLQYF
>NA|TRBJ2-5|NA|TRBV9
TGTGCCAGCAGTTCCATCAGGGGTGGAGAGACCCAGTACTTC
CASSSIRGGETQYF
>few|TRBJ1-1|NA|TRBV6-5
TGTGCCAGCAGCGCCGCTAGCAAAGGAACTTTCTTT
CASSAASKGTFF
>once|TRBJ2-1|TRBD2|TRBV6-6
TGTGCCAGCAGGCCCTCGACTAGCGGGAGAGGCAATGAGCAGTTCTTC
CASRPSTSGRGNEQFF
>NA|TRBJ2-1|TRBD2|TRBV5-4
TGTGCCAGCAGCTCCTTTAAAGCGGGAGTCTACAATGAGCAGTTCTTC
CASSSFKAGVYNEQFF
>NA|TRBJ2-2|NA|TRBV2
TGTGCCACTCAGGTTACGTTAAACACCGGGGAGCTGTTTTTT
CATQVTLNTGELFF
>NA|TRBJ2-1|NA|TRBV11-2
TGTGCCAGCAGCCCCCGATCTGAGCAGTTCTTC
CASSPRSEQFF
>NA|TRBJ2-7|NA|TRBV7-2
TGTGCCAGCAGCTTGTCTACGGGACACCACTACGAGCAGTACTTC
CASSLSTGHHYEQYF
>NA|TRBJ2-7|NA|TRBV6-1
TGTGCCAGCAGTGAAGAAAGGGGTGGCAACGAGCAGTACTTC
CASSEERGGNEQYF
>NA|TRBJ2-7|TRBD1|TRBV28
TGTGCCAGCAATCAATTATTAGGGACAGGGCGGTACGAGCAGTACTTC
CASNQLLGTGRYEQYF
>NA|TRBJ1-1|NA|TRBV19
TGTGCCAGTAGTATTGACAGGTGGACTGAAGCTTTCTTT
CASSIDRWTEAFF
>NA|TRBJ1-2|NA|TRBV28
TGTGCCAGCAGTCCGTCTCGGTGGGGCTATACTAACTATGGCTACACCTTC
CASSPSRWGYTNYGYTF
>NA|TRBJ1-6|NA|TRBV6-5
TGTGCCAGCAGCCGGGGGCCTAATTCACCCCTCCACTTT
CASSRGPNSPLHF
>NA|TRBJ1-4|TRBD1|TRBV6-6
TGTGCCAGCAGTTACGGTGGACAGGGGAAGACTGAAAAACTGTTTTTT
CASSYGGQGKTEKLFF
>NA|TRBJ2-7|NA|TRBV4-2
TGTGCCAGCAGCCAACCGGACAGTTCTAGTCACGAGCAGTACTTC
CASSQPDSSSHEQYF